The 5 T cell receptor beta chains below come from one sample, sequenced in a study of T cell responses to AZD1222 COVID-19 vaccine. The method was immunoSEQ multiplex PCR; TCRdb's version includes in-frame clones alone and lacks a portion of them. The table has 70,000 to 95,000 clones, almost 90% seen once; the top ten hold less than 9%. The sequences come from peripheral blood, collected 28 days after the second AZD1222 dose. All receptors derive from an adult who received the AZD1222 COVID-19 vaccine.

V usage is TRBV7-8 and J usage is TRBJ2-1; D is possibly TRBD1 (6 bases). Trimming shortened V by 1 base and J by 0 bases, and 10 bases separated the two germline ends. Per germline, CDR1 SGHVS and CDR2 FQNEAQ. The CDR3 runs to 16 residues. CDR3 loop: CASSLGQASSYNEQFF. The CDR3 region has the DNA TGTGCCAGCAGCTTAGGACAGGCAAGCTCCTACAATGAGCAGTTCTTC.

CDR3 residues: CASISGRRLAGQETQYF. In DNA form, the CDR3 reads TGTGCCAGCATAAGTGGGCGGAGACTAGCTGGGCAAGAGACCCAGTACTTC. V usage is TRBV5-8 and J usage is TRBJ2-5; 7 bases map to TRBD2. The junction had 16 bases not matched to a gene; V was cut back by 6 bases and J by 2 bases. Germline CDR1 reads SGHTS; CDR2 reads YDEGEE. The length of the CDR3 is 17 residues.

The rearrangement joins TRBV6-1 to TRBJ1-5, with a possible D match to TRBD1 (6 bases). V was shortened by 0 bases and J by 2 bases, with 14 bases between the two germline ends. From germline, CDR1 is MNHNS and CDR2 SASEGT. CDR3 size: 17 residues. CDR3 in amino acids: CASSEAHVGGGNQPQHF. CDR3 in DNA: TGTGCCAGCAGTGAAGCGCACGTAGGGGGGGGCAATCAGCCCCAGCATTTT.

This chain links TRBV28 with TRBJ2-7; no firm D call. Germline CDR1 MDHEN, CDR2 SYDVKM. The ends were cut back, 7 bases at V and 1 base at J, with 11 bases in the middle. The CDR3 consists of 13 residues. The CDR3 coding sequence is TGTGCCAGCACCTTGGGTATATCCTACGAGCAGTACTTC. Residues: CASTLGISYEQYF. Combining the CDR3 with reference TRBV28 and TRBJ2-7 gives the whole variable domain DVKVTQSSRYLVKRTGEKVFLECVQDMDHENMFWYRQDPGLGLRLIYFSYDVKMKEKGDIPEGYSVSREKKERFSLILESASTNQTSMYLCASTLGISYEQYFGPGTRLTVT.

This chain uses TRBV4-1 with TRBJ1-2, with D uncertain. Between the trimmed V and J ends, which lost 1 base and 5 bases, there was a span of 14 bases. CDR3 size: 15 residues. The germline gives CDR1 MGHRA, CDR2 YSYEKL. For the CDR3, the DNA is TGCGCCAGCAGCCAAGCGTGGGAACAGATATATGGCTACACCTTC. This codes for CASSQAWEQIYGYTF.